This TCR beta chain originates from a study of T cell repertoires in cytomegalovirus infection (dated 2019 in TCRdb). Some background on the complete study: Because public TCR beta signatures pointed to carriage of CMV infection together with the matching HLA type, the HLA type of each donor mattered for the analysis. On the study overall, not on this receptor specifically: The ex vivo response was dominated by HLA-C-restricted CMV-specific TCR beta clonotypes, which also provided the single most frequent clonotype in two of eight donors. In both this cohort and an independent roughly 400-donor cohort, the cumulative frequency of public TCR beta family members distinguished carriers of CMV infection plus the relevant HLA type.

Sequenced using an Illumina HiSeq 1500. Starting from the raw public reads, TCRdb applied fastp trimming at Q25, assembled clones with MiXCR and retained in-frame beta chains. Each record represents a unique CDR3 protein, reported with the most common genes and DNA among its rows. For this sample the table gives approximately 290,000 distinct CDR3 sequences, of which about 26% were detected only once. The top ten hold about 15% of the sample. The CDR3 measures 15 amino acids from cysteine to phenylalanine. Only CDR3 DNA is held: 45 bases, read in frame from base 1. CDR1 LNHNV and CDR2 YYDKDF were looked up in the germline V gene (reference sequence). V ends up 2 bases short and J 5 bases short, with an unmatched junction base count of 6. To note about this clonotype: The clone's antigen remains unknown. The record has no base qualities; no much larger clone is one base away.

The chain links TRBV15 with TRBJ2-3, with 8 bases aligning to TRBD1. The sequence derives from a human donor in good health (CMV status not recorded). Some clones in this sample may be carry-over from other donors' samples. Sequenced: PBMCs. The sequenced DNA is TGTGCCACCAGCAGAATGAGGACAGGGAGAGATACGCAGTATTTT. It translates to CATSRMRTGRDTQYF.